Following are 14 T cell receptor beta chains from one sample sequenced in a study of circulating CD8 cells and anti-PD-1 response in melanoma. Live CD3+CD8+TCRalphabeta+ cells were sorted into four subsets by PD-1 and/or TIGIT. The QIAseq Immune Repertoire TCR panel built the libraries from roughly 15 ng of total RNA. TCRdb recomputed calls from the reads with MiXCR, one row per CDR3 protein. The sample includes more than 1,500 distinct CDR3 sequences, around 7% of them seen just once. The material sequenced was CD8+ T cells from PBMCs, taken at baseline or after one month of anti-PD-1 therapy (not recorded which). These receptors all come from a human donor with melanoma.

On this clonotype: At one end, the junction sequence differs from germline, possibly due to a read error. In DNA, the CDR3 is TGCAGCGTTGTTAGGGAGGACACCGAAGCTTTCTTT. Protein product: CSVVREDTEAFF. This sequence joins TRBV29-1 and TRBJ1-1; D may be TRBD1 (5 bases). CDR1 is SQVTM, CDR2 ANQGSEA, per germline. The CDR3 covers 12 residues.

J is TRBJ1-6 and V is TRBV12-3 or TRBV12-4, with D possibly matching TRBD1 (5 bases). This CDR3 region has 13 residues. V shed 6 bases and J shed 4 bases, with 7 bases lying between them. The CDR3 sequence: CASSRQYNSPLHF. The CDR3, as DNA: TGTGCCAGCAGCCGACAGTATAATTCACCCCTCCACTTT.

This chain links TRBV19 with TRBJ2-7, with 7 bases that match TRBD2. Per germline, CDR1 LNHDA and CDR2 SQIVND (reference sequence). With 3 bases clipped from V and 3 bases from J, the junction kept 8 bases outside the gene matches. This CDR3 has 15 residues. CDR3 sequence: CASSIPGTTVYEQYF. CDR3 nucleotide sequence: TGTGCCAGTAGTATCCCCGGGACTACAGTCTACGAGCAGTACTTC.

By share, this clonotype counts as medium-sized (0.01 to 0.1%). The chain employs TRBV28 and TRBJ1-4; no definite D call. Trimming shortened V by 5 bases and J by 0 bases, and 7 bases separated the two germline ends. The CDR3 runs to 14 residues. Germline CDR1 and CDR2: MDHEN and SYDVKM. The chain's CDR3 is CASSPIATNEKLFF. DNA of the CDR3: TGTGCCAGCAGTCCCATTGCAACTAATGAAAAACTGTTTTTT.

By frequency in the sample, this clonotype is medium-sized. The chain employs TRBV27 and TRBJ2-7; tentative D call: TRBD1 (6 bases). CDR1 and CDR2 (germline): MNHEY, SMNVEV (reference sequence). Trimming left V 3 bases short and J 2 bases short, with 11 bases between. The CDR3 runs to 14 residues. As DNA, the CDR3 is TGTGCCAGCAGTTTTAAACAGGGTACCTACGAGCAGTACTTC. Translation gives CASSFKQGTYEQYF.

This clonotype is labeled large. The chain recombines TRBV27 with TRBJ2-2; D not certain. CDR1 is MNHEY and CDR2 is SMNVEV in the germline V gene (reference sequence). The CDR3 totals 15 residues. With 3 bases removed from V and 4 bases from J, the gap between germline ends came to 12 bases. CDR3 protein: CASSFSLGSTGELFF. The CDR3 DNA follows: TGTGCCAGCAGTTTCTCCCTAGGTAGCACCGGGGAGCTGTTTTTT.

Within the sample, this clonotype is medium-sized. J is TRBJ1-1 and V is TRBV19; D is unresolved. Germline assignment: CDR1 LNHDA and CDR2 SQIVND (reference sequence). V lost 7 bases, J lost 4 bases, and 10 bases lay in between. This CDR3 has 12 residues. CDR3: CASNSASTEAFF. CDR3 nucleotide sequence: TGTGCCAGTAACAGTGCGAGCACTGAAGCTTTCTTT.

In its sample, this clonotype is medium-sized (0.01 to 0.1%). The conserved phenylalanine or tryptophan is not found at the CDR3 terminus, so this likely reflects a read error. The V gene is TRBV28, the J gene TRBJ2-5; tentative D call: TRBD2 (8 bases). V lost 4 bases and J 4 bases, leaving 19 bases between the germline ends. Germline CDR1 and CDR2: MDHEN and SYDVKM. CDR3 length: 16 amino acids. This chain's CDR3 is CASSYPTGGGVETQYL. In DNA, the CDR3 is TGTGCCAGCAGTTACCCCACGGGAGGGGGCGTAGAGACCCAGTACCTC.

This clonotype is categorized as medium-sized (0.01 to 0.1%). This rearrangement joins TRBV27 to TRBJ1-5, with a weak D call TRBD1 (6 bases). The CDR3 loop spans 15 amino acids. Germline V lookup: CDR1 MNHEY, CDR2 SMNVEV (reference sequence). Trimming left V 4 bases short and J 5 bases short, with 15 bases between. The DNA of the CDR3 is TGTGCCAGCAGTTCGCGGCGGGGGGCGGATCAGCCCCAGCATTTT. Its protein product is CASSSRRGADQPQHF.

This clonotype ranks as medium-sized. The chain couples TRBV24-1 to TRBJ2-1; D is unclear. The CDR3 totals 14 residues. Trimming pared 1 base from V and 4 bases from J, leaving 7 bases between. The germline V gene has CDR1 KGHDR and CDR2 SFDVKD. The CDR3 loop reads CATSDFSGYNEQFF. CDR3 DNA sequence: TGTGCCACCAGTGATTTTTCCGGGTACAATGAGCAGTTCTTC.

This clonotype counts as medium-sized (0.01 to 0.1%). The V and J genes are TRBV4-3 and TRBJ2-6; the match to TRBD1 covers 7 bases. After removal of 0 bases from V and 0 bases from J, the junction contained 8 bases not matched to a gene. The CDR3 covers 19 residues. The germline gives CDR1 LGHNA, CDR2 YSLEER. The CDR3 spells CASSQDPGTVSSGANVLTF. In DNA form, the CDR3 reads TGCGCCAGCAGCCAAGACCCCGGGACAGTGAGCTCTGGGGCCAACGTCCTGACTTTC.

Only a few counts were recorded for this clonotype. J is TRBJ2-3 and V is TRBV12-3 or TRBV12-4, with 7 bases fitting TRBD2. The CDR3 covers 15 residues. V shed 5 bases, J shed 3 bases, and the junction held 8 bases outside the gene matches. The CDR3 loop reads CASSPTRGGTDTQYF. The CDR3 region has the DNA TGTGCCAGCAGTCCGACTAGGGGAGGGACAGATACGCAGTATTTT.

By its share, this clonotype is medium-sized (0.01 to 0.1%). The chain uses TRBV18 and TRBJ2-3, with 11 bases lining up with TRBD2. This CDR3 is 18 amino acids long. V trimming: 0 bases; J trimming: 6 bases; junction bases outside the gene matches: 11. Germline V lookup: CDR1 KGHSH, CDR2 LQKENI. In DNA form, the CDR3 reads TGTGCCAGCTCACCACCATTCCGTAGCGGGAGGGGCTCCGATACGCAGTATTTT. This translates into CASSPPFRSGRGSDTQYF.

Sample share makes this clonotype medium-sized. This rearrangement joins TRBV7-2 to TRBJ2-7, with D uncertain. This CDR3 has 14 amino acids. Trimming left V 2 bases short and J 0 bases short, with 8 bases between. The germline gives CDR1 SGHTA, CDR2 FQGNSA. The CDR3 nucleotides read TGTGCCAGCAGCTTAATTGCACCCTCCTACGAGCAGTACTTC. It yields the protein CASSLIAPSYEQYF.